The 14 T cell receptor beta chains below were found in one sample sequenced in a study of blood T cell repertoires in COVID-19. The table came from immunoSEQ multiplex PCR; TCRdb's copy has only in-frame clones and leaves some out. The sample lists 250,000 to 300,000 clones; around 84% were seen once. Sequencing input: PBMCs or T cells enriched from blood (not recorded which). Receptors originate from a man aged 18-30 years who had recovered from COVID-19.

The chain recombines TRBV28 with TRBJ2-1, with 8 bases aligning to TRBD2. CDR3 size: 15 residues. V was pared by 4 bases and J by 4 bases, with 6 bases of the junction left unmatched. Per germline, CDR1 MDHEN and CDR2 SYDVKM. The CDR3 sequence: CASSSTGGPYNEQFF. The CDR3 DNA reads TGTGCCAGCAGTTCCACGGGAGGGCCGTACAATGAGCAGTTCTTC.

The V and J genes are TRBV10-3 and TRBJ2-1, with TRBD2 as a possible D gene (5 bases). Trimming left V 10 bases short and J 0 bases short, with 10 bases between. Germline CDR1 is ENHRY and CDR2 is SYGVKD. CDR3 length equals 13 residues. In nucleotides, the CDR3 is TGTGCCAGCGGGCTTAGCTCCTACAATGAGCAGTTCTTC. Its protein product is CASGLSSYNEQFF.

The chain combines TRBV2 with TRBJ2-1; D might be TRBD2 (6 bases). This CDR3 contains 15 residues. Trimming took 3 bases from V and 0 from J, leaving 9 bases between them. Germline V gene data show CDR1 as SNHLY and CDR2 as FYNNEI. DNA for the CDR3: TGTGCCAGCAGTGACAAGCGGGCCTCCTACAATGAGCAGTTCTTC. The encoded protein is CASSDKRASYNEQFF.

This chain joins TRBV10-3 and TRBJ2-3; 8 bases match TRBD2. With V trimmed by 10 bases and J by 0 bases, 9 bases remained unmatched. CDR1 is ENHRY and CDR2 is SYGVKD in the germline V gene. This CDR3 has 15 amino acids. CDR3 residues: CATGGGTLSTDTQYF. For the CDR3, the DNA is TGTGCCACCGGGGGGGGGACACTTAGCACAGATACGCAGTATTTT.

The chain has TRBV30 and TRBJ1-2, with D uncertain. The CDR3 runs to 13 residues. CDR1 GTSNPN and CDR2 SVGIG come from the germline V gene (reference sequence). Trimming cost V 2 bases and J 4 bases, with 11 bases left between them. Here the CDR3 DNA reads TGTGCCTGGAGTATGATGGGCATCTATGGCTACACCTTC. As protein: CAWSMMGIYGYTF.

CDR3 nucleotide sequence: TGTGCCAGCAGCTCTTCACAGGGGGGGGACATTCAGTACTTC. Its translation is CASSSSQGGDIQYF. The V gene is TRBV7-2, the J gene TRBJ2-4; D is possibly TRBD1 (8 bases). V was cut by 4 bases and J by 8 bases, with 15 bases left in between. The CDR3 consists of 14 residues. CDR1 and CDR2 from the germline V gene are SGHTA and FQGNSA.

The CDR3 sequence: CASSTPGIETQYF. The CDR3 coding sequence is TGTGCCAGCAGCACCCCAGGGATAGAGACCCAGTACTTC. The chain carries TRBV12-3 or TRBV12-4 and TRBJ2-5, with D tentatively TRBD1 (5 bases). With 6 bases removed from V and 4 bases from J, the gap between germline ends came to 12 bases. The CDR3 spans 13 residues.

CDR3: CASSLSTSGSYEQYF. The CDR3 nucleotides read TGTGCCAGCAGCTTATCAACTAGCGGCTCCTACGAGCAGTACTTC. The V and J genes are TRBV7-8 and TRBJ2-7; 8 bases are a match to TRBD2. In germline, CDR1 is SGHVS, CDR2 FQNEAQ. The V gene end was trimmed by 2 bases and the J gene end by 0 bases; junction bases not matched to a gene: 3. The CDR3 is 15 amino acids.

This clone was recorded only once. CDR3 nucleotides: TGTGCCAGCAGTTTAGATACAGGGTCCTACGAGCAGTACTTC. It translates to CASSLDTGSYEQYF. V gene TRBV27 combines with J gene TRBJ2-7; a weak D match, TRBD1 (6 bases). There are 14 residues in the CDR3. Germline CDR1 reads MNHEY; CDR2 reads SMNVEV (reference sequence). Deletions cut 2 bases from V and 1 base from J, with 9 bases between.

The chain links TRBV19 to TRBJ1-1, with 7 bases identical to TRBD1. The length of the CDR3 is 14 residues. Losses at the gene ends were 5 bases for V and 1 base for J; bases not matched to a gene: 4. Per germline, CDR1 LNHDA and CDR2 SQIVND (reference sequence). This chain's CDR3 is CASSDRVKNTEAFF. The CDR3 DNA follows: TGTGCCAGTAGTGACAGGGTTAAGAACACTGAAGCTTTCTTT.

This clone appeared a single time. The chain couples TRBV6-5 to TRBJ1-1; D is perhaps TRBD1 (5 bases). Germline CDR1 reads MNHEY; CDR2 reads SVGAGI. The CDR3 is 13 residues long. Trimming shortened V by 4 bases and J by 4 bases, and 10 bases separated the two germline ends. The CDR3 sequence: CASSWGRTTEAFF. Here the CDR3 DNA reads TGTGCCAGCAGTTGGGGCCGGACCACTGAAGCTTTCTTT.

V gene TRBV7-2 combines with J gene TRBJ2-3, with 11 bases lining up with TRBD2. Losses at the gene ends were 5 bases for V and 10 bases for J; bases not matched to a gene: 11. This CDR3 is 15 amino acids long. The V gene's germline CDR1 is SGHTA and CDR2 FQGNSA. The CDR3 bases are TGTGCCAGCAGCCAAACGACTAGCGGGGCATTATCGCAGTATTTT. Its translation is CASSQTTSGALSQYF.

DNA of the CDR3: TGTGCCAGCAGTACAGGGGACCGCTCTGGCTACACCTTC. The encoded protein is CASSTGDRSGYTF. The chain carries TRBV6-5 and TRBJ1-2, with 7 bases aligning to TRBD1. V shed 5 bases, J shed 7 bases, and the junction held 7 bases outside the gene matches. Germline V gene data show CDR1 as MNHEY and CDR2 as SVGAGI. The CDR3 has 13 residues.

A note on this clone: At one end, the junction sequence differs from germline, possibly due to a read error. CDR3 DNA sequence: TGTGCCAGCAGCTGGCTCGCACGGACCGGGACTGGAGAGAATTTT. Translation: CASSWLARTGTGENF. This rearrangement joins TRBV7-9 to TRBJ1-3; D perhaps matches TRBD1 (5 bases). CDR1 is SEHNR, CDR2 FQNEAQ, per germline (reference sequence). The CDR3 extends over 15 amino acids. Full variable domain (rest looked up from reference TRBV7-9 and TRBJ1-3): DTGVSQNPRHKITKRGQNVTFRCDPISEHNRLYWYRQTLGQGPEFLTYFQNEAQLEKSRLLSDRFSAERPKGSFSTLEIQRTEQGDSAMYLCASSWLARTGTGENFGEGSWLTVV.